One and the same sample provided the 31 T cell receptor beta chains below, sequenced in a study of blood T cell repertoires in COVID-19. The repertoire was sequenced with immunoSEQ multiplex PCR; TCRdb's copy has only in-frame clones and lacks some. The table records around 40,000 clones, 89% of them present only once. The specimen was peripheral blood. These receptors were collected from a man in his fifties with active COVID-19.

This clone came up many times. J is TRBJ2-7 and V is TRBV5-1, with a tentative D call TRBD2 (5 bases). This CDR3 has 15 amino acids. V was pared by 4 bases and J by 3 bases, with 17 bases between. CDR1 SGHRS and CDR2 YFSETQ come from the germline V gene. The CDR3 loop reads CASSAGLPAYYEQYF. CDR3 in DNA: TGCGCCAGCAGCGCAGGACTCCCAGCCTACTACGAGCAGTACTTC.

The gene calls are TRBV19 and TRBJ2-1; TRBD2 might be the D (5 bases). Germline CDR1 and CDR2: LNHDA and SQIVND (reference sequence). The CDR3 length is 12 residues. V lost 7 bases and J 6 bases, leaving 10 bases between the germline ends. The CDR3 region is CASKGAGNEQFF. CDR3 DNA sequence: TGTGCCAGTAAGGGCGCGGGCAATGAGCAGTTCTTC.

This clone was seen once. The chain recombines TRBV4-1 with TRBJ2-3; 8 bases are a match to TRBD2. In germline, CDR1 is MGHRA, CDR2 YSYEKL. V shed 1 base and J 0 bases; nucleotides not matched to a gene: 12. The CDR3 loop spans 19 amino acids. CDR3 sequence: CASSQGLAGRKLSTDTQYF. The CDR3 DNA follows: TGCGCCAGCAGCCAAGGGCTAGCGGGCCGAAAATTGAGCACAGATACGCAGTATTTT.

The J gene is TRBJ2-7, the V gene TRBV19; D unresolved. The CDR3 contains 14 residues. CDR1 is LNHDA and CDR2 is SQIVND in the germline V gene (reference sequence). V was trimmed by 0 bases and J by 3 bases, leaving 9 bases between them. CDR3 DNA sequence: TGTGCCAGTAGTATAGAGGGCAGCCACTACGAGCAGTACTTC. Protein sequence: CASSIEGSHYEQYF.

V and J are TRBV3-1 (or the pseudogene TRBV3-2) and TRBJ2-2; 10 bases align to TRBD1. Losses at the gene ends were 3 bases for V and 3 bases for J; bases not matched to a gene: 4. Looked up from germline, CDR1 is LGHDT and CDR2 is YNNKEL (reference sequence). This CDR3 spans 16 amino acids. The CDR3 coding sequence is TGTGCCAGCAGCCAGGGGACAGGGGTAGACACCGGGGAGCTGTTTTTT. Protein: CASSQGTGVDTGELFF.

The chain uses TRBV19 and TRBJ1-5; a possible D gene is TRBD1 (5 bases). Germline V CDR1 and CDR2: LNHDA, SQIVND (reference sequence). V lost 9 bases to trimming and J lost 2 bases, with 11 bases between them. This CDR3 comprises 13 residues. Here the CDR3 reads CASRRGRNQPQHF. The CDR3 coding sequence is TGTGCCAGCCGAAGGGGTCGCAATCAGCCCCAGCATTTT. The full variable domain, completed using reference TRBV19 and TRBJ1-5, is DGGITQSPKYLFRKEGQNVTLSCEQNLNHDAMYWYRQDPGQGLRLIYYSQIVNDFQKGDIAEGYSVSREKKESFPLTVTSAQKNPTAFYLCASRRGRNQPQHFGDGTRLSIL.

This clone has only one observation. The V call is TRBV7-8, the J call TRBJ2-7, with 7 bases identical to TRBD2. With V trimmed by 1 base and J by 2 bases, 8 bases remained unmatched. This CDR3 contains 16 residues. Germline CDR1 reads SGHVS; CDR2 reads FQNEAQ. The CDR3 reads CASSLEEAGATYEQYF. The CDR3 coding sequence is TGTGCCAGCAGCTTAGAAGAGGCGGGAGCAACCTACGAGCAGTACTTC.

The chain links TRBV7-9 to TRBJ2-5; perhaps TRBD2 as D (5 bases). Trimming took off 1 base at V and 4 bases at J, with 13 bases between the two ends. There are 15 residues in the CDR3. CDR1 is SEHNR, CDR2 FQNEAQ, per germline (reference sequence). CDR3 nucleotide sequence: TGTGCCAGCAGCTTAGTTTTTTCGGGGATAGAGACCCAGTACTTC. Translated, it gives CASSLVFSGIETQYF. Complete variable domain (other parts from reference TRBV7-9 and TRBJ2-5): DTGVSQNPRHKITKRGQNVTFRCDPISEHNRLYWYRQTLGQGPEFLTYFQNEAQLEKSRLLSDRFSAERPKGSFSTLEIQRTEQGDSAMYLCASSLVFSGIETQYFGPGTRLLVL.

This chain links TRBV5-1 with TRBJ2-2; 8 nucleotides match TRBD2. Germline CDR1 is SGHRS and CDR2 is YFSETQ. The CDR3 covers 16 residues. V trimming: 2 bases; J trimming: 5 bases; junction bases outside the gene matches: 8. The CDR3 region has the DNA TGCGCCAGCAGCTTCCCCCTTGCGGGAGGTACCGGGGAGCTGTTTTTT. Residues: CASSFPLAGGTGELFF.

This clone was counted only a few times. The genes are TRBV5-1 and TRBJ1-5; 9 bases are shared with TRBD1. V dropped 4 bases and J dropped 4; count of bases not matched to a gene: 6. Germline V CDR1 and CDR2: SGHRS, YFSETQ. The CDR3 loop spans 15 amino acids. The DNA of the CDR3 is TGCGCCAGCAGCCCCGGGACAGGGCAAAATCAGCCCCAGCATTTT. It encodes CASSPGTGQNQPQHF.

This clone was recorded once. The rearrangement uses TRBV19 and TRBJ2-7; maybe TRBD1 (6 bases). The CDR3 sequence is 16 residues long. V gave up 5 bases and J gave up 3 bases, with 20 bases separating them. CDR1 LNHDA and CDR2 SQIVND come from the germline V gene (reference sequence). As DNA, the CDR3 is TGTGCCAGTAGTGAAGGGGGTGCGGTGAGATTCTACGAGCAGTACTTC. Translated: CASSEGGAVRFYEQYF.

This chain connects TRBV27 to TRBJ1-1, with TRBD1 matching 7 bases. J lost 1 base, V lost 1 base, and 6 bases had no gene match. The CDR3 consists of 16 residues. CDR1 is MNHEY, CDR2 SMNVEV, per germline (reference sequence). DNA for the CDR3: TGTGCCAGCAGTTTATGGGCGACAGGGCGGAACACTGAAGCTTTCTTT. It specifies CASSLWATGRNTEAFF.

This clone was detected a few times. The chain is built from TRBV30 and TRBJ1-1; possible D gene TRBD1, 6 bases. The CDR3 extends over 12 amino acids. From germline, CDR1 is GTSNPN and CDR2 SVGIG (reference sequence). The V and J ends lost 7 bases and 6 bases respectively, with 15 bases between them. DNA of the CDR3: TGTGCCTCGGACTTTGGGGGCTCTGAAGCTTTCTTT. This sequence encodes CASDFGGSEAFF.

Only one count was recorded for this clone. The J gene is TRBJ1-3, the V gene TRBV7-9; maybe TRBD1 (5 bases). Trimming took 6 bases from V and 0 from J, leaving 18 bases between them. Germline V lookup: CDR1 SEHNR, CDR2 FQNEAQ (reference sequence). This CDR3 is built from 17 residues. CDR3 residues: CASSHLQVHGSGNTIYF. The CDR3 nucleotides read TGTGCCAGCAGTCATCTACAGGTACATGGCTCTGGAAACACCATATATTTT.

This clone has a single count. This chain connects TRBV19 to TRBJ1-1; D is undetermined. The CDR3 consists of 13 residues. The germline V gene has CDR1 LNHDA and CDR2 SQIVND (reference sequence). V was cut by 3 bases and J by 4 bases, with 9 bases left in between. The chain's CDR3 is CASSIGVITEAFF. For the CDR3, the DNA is TGTGCCAGTAGTATCGGGGTTATCACTGAAGCTTTCTTT.

The CDR3 nucleotides read TGTGCCAGCAGTCTGGACAGGGAGGTCACCGGGGAGCTGTTTTTT. This sequence encodes CASSLDREVTGELFF. The rearrangement links TRBV6-2 or TRBV6-3 to TRBJ2-2, with 8 bases lining up with TRBD1. The germline CDR1 and CDR2 sequences are MNHEY and SVGEGT. J gave up 4 bases and V 5 bases, and 6 bases lay outside the gene matches. The CDR3 runs to 15 residues.

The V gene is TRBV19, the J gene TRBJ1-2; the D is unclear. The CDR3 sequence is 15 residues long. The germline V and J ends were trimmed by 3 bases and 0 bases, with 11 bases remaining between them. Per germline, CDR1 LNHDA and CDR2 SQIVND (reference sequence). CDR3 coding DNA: TGTGCCAGTAGTATCCCCGGAGGAGCTAACTATGGCTACACCTTC. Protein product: CASSIPGGANYGYTF.

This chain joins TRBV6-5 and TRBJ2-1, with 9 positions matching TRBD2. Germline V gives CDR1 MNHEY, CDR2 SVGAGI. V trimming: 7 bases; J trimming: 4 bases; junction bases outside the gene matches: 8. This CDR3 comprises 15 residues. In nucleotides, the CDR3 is TGTGCCAGCACCCCCCACCTAGCGGGGTACAATGAGCAGTTCTTC. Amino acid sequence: CASTPHLAGYNEQFF.

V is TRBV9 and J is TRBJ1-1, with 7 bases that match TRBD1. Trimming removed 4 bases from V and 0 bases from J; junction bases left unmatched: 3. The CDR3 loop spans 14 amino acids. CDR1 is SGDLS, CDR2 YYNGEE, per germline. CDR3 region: CASSFGTVNTEAFF. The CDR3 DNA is TGTGCCAGCAGCTTTGGGACAGTGAACACTGAAGCTTTCTTT.

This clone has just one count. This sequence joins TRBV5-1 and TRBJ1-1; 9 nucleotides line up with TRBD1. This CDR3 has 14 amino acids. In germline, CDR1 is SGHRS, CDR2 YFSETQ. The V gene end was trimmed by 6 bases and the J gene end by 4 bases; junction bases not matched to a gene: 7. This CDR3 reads CASKQTGGGTEAFF. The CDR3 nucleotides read TGCGCCAGCAAACAGACAGGGGGTGGCACTGAAGCTTTCTTT. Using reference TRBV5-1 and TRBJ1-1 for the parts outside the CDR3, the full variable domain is KAGVTQTPRYLIKTRGQQVTLSCSPISGHRSVSWYQQTPGQGLQFLFEYFSETQRNKGNFPGRFSGRQFSNSRSEMNVSTLELGDSALYLCASKQTGGGTEAFFGQGTRLTVV.

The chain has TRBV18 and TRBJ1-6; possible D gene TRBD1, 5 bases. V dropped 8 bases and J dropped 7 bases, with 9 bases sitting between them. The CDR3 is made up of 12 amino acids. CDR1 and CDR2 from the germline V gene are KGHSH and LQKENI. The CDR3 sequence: CASQGENSPLHF. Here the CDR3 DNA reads TGTGCCAGCCAGGGTGAAAATTCACCCCTCCACTTT.

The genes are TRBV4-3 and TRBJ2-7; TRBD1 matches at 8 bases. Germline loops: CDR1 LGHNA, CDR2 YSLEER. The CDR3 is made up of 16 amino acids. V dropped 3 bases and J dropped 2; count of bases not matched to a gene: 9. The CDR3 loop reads CASSQSGTGETYEQYF. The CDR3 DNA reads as TGCGCCAGCAGCCAGTCCGGGACAGGCGAAACCTACGAGCAGTACTTC.

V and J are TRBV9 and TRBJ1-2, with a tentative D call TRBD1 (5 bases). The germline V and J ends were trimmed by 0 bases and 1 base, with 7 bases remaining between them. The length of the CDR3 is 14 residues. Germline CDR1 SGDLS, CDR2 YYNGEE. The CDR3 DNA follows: TGTGCCAGCAGCGTAGGACAGAGTAACTATGGCTACACCTTC. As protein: CASSVGQSNYGYTF.

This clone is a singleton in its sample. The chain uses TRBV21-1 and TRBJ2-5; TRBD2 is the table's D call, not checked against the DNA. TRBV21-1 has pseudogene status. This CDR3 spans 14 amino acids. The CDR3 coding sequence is TGTGCCAGCCCGGTAGCGGGCCCCAGGGAGACCCAGTACTTC. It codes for CASPVAGPRETQYF.

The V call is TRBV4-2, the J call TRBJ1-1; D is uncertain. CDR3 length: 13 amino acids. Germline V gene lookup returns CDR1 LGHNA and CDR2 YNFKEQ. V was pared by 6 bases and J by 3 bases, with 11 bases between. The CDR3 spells CASSMGMDTEAFF. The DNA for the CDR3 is TGTGCCAGCAGTATGGGCATGGACACTGAAGCTTTCTTT.

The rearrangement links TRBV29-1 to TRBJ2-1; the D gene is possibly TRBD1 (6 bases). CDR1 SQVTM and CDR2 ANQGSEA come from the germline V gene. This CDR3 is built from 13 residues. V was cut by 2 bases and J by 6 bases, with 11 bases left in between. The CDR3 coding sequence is TGCAGCGTTGAATACAGGGCAAGCAATGAGCAGTTCTTC. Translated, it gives CSVEYRASNEQFF.

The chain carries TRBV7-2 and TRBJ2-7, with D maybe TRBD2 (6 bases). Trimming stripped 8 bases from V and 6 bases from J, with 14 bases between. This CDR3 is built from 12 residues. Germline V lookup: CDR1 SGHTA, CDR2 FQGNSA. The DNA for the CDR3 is TGTGCCAGCCAGCAAACTAGCCCCGAGCAGTACTTC. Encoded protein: CASQQTSPEQYF.

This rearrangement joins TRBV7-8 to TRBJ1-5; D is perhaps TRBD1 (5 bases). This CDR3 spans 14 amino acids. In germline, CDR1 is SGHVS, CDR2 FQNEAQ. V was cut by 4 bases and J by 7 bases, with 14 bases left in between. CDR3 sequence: CASSSTRGGQPQHF. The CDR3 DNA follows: TGTGCCAGCAGCTCCACTCGGGGGGGGCAGCCCCAGCATTTT. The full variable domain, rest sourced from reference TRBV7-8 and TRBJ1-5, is GAGVSQSPRYKVAKRGQDVALRCDPISGHVSLFWYQQALGQGPEFLTYFQNEAQLDKSGLPSDRFFAERPEGSVSTLKIQRTQQEDSAVYLCASSSTRGGQPQHFGDGTRLSIL.

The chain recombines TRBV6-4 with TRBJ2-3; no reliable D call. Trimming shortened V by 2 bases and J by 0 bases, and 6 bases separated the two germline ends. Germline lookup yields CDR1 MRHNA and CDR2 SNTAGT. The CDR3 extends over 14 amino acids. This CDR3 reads CASSDDSSTDTQYF. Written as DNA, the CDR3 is TGTGCCAGCAGTGACGACTCTAGCACAGATACGCAGTATTTT.

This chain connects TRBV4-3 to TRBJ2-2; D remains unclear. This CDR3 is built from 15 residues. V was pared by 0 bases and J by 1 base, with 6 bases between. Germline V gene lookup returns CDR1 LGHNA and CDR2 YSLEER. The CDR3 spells CASSQDIKNTGELFF. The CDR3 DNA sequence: TGCGCCAGCAGCCAAGATATTAAGAACACCGGGGAGCTGTTTTTT.

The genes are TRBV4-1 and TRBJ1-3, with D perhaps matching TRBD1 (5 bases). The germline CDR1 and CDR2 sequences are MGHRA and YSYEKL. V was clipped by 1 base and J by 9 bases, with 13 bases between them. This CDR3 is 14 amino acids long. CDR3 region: CASSQVEGAGTIYF. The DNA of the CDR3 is TGCGCCAGCAGCCAAGTAGAAGGGGCCGGCACCATATATTTT.